This paragraph reports one TCR beta chain. Its antigen is not known. TCRdb's table, derived via immunoSEQ multiplex PCR, lists solely in-frame clones and lacks some. The sample includes roughly 80,000 clones, approximately 86% of them seen just once. The sample originates from a study of OX40 agonist ivuxolimab in advanced cancers. Study in general: Patients assigned to dose escalation were diagnosed with hepatocellular carcinoma, melanoma, renal cell or head and neck cancer. Mean age about 60 years, range about 23 to 85; approximately 80% male.

Study-wide results and caveats: By week 6 at 0.1 to 3.0 mg/kg, blood CD4+ and CD8+ T cells had expanded clonally. Relative to CD4+ cells, CD8+ T cells on average had more expanded clones.

V was trimmed by 1 base and J by 5 bases, leaving 11 bases between them. CDR1 and CDR2 (germline): GTSNPN, SVGIG (reference sequence). The CDR3 is 13 amino acids. The chain links TRBV30 to TRBJ1-2; a weak D match, TRBD1 (5 bases). This sequence originates from an adult with an advanced solid tumor such as melanoma, head and neck, liver or kidney cancer. This sample comprised CD4+ or CD8+ T cells sorted from blood, obtained in a trial of the OX40 agonist ivuxolimab. The CDR3 spells CAWSAGEGYGYTF. As DNA, the CDR3 is TGTGCCTGGAGTGCAGGAGAGGGGTATGGCTACACCTTC. The full variable domain, with the rest looked up from reference TRBV30 and TRBJ1-2, is SQTIHQWPATLVQPVGSPLSLECTVEGTSNPNLYWYRQAAGRGLQLLFYSVGIGQISSEVPQNLSASRPQDRQFILSSKKLLLSDSGFYLCAWSAGEGYGYTFGSGTRLTVV.